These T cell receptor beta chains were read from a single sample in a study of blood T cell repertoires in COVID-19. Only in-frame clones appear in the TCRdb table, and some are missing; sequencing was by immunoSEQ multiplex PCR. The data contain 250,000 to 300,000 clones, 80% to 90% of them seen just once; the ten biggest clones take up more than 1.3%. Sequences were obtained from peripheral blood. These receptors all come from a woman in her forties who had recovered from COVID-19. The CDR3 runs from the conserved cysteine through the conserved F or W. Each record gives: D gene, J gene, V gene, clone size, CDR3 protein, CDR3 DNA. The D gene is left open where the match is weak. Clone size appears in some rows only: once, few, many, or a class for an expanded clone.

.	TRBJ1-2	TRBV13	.	CASSLGTGNYGYTF	TGTGCCAGCAGCTTAGGTACGGGGAACTATGGCTACACCTTC
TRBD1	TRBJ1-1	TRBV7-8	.	CASSSDRGLTEAFF	TGTGCCAGCAGCTCAGACAGGGGGCTCACTGAAGCTTTCTTT
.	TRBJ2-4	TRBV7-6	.	CASSLWARGNIQYF	TGTGCCAGCAGCTTATGGGCTAGGGGAAACATTCAGTACTTC
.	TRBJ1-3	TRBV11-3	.	CASSPGGASSGNTIYF	TGTGCCAGCAGCCCCGGCGGGGCCAGCTCTGGAAACACCATATATTTT
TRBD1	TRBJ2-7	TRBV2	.	CASSPRTGLYEQYF	TGTGCCAGCAGTCCCCGGACAGGGCTCTACGAGCAGTACTTC
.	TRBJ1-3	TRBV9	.	CASSATGHAGNTIYF	TGTGCCAGCAGCGCCACAGGGCATGCTGGAAACACCATATATTTT
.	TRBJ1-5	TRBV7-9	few	CASSLAGSDTNQPQHF	TGTGCCAGCAGCTTGGCGGGCAGCGACACCAATCAGCCCCAGCATTTT
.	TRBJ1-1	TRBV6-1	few	CASSEAGGTEAFF	TGTGCCAGCAGTGAAGCCGGTGGCACTGAAGCTTTCTTT
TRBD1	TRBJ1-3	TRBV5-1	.	CASSATQGPGDTIYF	TGCGCCAGCAGCGCGACACAGGGGCCTGGGGACACCATATATTTT
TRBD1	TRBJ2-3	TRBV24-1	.	CATSDPRGHGETQYF	TGTGCCACCAGTGATCCCAGGGGGCATGGGGAGACGCAGTATTTT
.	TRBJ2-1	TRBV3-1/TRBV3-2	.	CASRADSSYNEQFF	TGTGCCAGCAGAGCGGATAGCTCCTACAATGAGCAGTTCTTC
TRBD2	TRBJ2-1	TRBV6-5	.	CASSYSTSGALRQFF	TGTGCCAGCAGTTACTCGACTAGCGGGGCTCTTAGGCAGTTCTTC
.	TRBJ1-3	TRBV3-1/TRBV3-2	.	CASSQWQSGNTIYF	TGTGCCAGCAGCCAATGGCAGTCGGGAAACACCATATATTTT
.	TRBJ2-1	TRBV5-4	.	CASSLEGDEQFF	TGTGCCAGCAGCTTGGAGGGGGATGAGCAGTTCTTC
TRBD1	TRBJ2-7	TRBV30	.	CAWSTQGGYEQYF	TGTGCCTGGAGTACACAGGGGGGATACGAGCAGTACTTC
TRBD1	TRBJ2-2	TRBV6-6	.	CASRGQANTGELFF	TGTGCCAGCAGGGGACAGGCGAACACCGGGGAGCTGTTTTTT
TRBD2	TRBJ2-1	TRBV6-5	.	CASSPTSGGVDEQFF	TGTGCCAGCAGTCCCACTAGCGGGGGGGTTGATGAGCAGTTCTTC
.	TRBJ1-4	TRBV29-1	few	CSVEAAAGEKLFF	TGCAGCGTTGAGGCCGCCGCGGGGGAAAAACTGTTTTTT
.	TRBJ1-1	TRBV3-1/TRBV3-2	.	CASSQAGAGAFF	TGTGCCAGCAGCCAGGCAGGGGCTGGAGCTTTCTTT
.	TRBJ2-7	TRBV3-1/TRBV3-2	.	CASSLIPGGARGEQYF	TGTGCCAGCAGCCTCATCCCTGGCGGGGCCCGAGGGGAGCAGTACTTC
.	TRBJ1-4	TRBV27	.	CASCLMYGSTNEKLFF	TGTGCCAGCTGCCTTATGTACGGTTCGACTAATGAAAAACTGTTTTTT
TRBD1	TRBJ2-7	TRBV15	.	CATSARDSSYEQYF	TGTGCCACCAGCGCCCGGGACAGTTCCTACGAGCAGTACTTC
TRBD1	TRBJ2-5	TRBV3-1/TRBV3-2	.	CASSSTDRVKETQYF	TGTGCCAGCAGCTCCACGGACAGGGTGAAAGAGACCCAGTACTTC
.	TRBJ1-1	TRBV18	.	CASSPGDSPEAFF	TGTGCCAGCTCACCAGGTGACAGTCCTGAAGCTTTCTTT
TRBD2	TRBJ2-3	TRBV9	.	CASSSEGGGDLRNTDTQYF	TGTGCCAGCAGCTCTGAGGGCGGGGGGGACCTTAGAAACACAGATACGCAGTATTTT
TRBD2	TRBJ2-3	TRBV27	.	CASSRLVRGGITDTQYF	TGTGCCAGCAGCCGACTTGTTCGCGGGGGTATCACAGATACGCAGTATTTT
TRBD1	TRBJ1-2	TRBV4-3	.	CASSPDRVYGYTF	TGCGCCAGCAGTCCGGACAGGGTCTATGGCTACACCTTC
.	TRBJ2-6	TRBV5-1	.	CASSLGALSGANVLTF	TGCGCCAGCAGCTTGGGTGCGCTCTCTGGGGCCAACGTCCTGACTTTC
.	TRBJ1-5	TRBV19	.	CASSMGRYQPQHF	TGTGCCAGTAGTATGGGCCGGTATCAGCCCCAGCATTTT
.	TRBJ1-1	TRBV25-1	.	CASSLGGFMNTEAFF	TGTGCCAGCAGTCTTGGGGGCTTCATGAACACTGAAGCTTTCTTT
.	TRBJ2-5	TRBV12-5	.	CASGLPPRAQETQYF	TGTGCTAGTGGTTTGCCCCCCAGGGCACAAGAGACCCAGTACTTC
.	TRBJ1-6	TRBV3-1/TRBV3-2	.	CASSPYNSPLHF	TGTGCCAGCAGCCCTTATAATTCACCCCTCCACTTT
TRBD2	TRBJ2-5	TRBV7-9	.	CASRSGGAVETQYF	TGTGCCAGCAGGAGCGGGGGCGCGGTAGAGACCCAGTACTTC
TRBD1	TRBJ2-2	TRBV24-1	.	CATSDSGTANTGELFF	TGTGCCACCAGTGATTCGGGGACAGCCAACACCGGGGAGCTGTTTTTT
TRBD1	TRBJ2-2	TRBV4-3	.	CASSQVATGIGELFF	TGCGCCAGCAGCCAAGTGGCGACAGGGATCGGGGAGCTGTTTTTT
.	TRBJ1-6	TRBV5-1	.	CASSPQGFYNSPLHF	TGCGCCAGCAGCCCGCAGGGCTTCTATAATTCACCCCTCCACTTT
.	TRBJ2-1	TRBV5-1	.	CASSLEGDNEQFF	TGCGCCAGCAGCTTGGAAGGGGACAATGAGCAGTTCTTC
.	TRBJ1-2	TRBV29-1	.	CSAMWGGGYTF	TGCAGCGCTATGTGGGGGGGAGGCTACACCTTC
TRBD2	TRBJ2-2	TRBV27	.	CASSLDSAGGVRWNTGELFF	TGTGCCAGCAGTCTCGATAGTGCGGGGGGGGTTCGGTGGAACACCGGGGAGCTGTTTTTT
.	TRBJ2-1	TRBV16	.	CASSQSMGAYNEQFF	TGTGCCAGCAGCCAATCGATGGGGGCTTACAATGAGCAGTTCTTC
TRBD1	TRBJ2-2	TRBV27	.	CASSPDRGHTGELFF	TGTGCCAGCAGTCCTGACAGGGGGCACACCGGGGAGCTGTTTTTT
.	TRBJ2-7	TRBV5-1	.	CASSLAGIEQYF	TGCGCCAGCAGCTTGGCAGGGATCGAGCAGTACTTC
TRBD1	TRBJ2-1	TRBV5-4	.	CASRDRGYNEQFF	TGTGCCAGCAGAGACAGGGGCTACAATGAGCAGTTCTTC
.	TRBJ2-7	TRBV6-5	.	CASSYGGEQYF	TGTGCCAGCAGTTACGGGGGGGAGCAGTACTTC
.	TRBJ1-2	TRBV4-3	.	CASSQAQGTHGYTF	TGCGCCAGCAGCCAAGCTCAGGGGACCCATGGCTACACCTTC